This entry concerns a single TCR beta chain. The germline V gene encodes CDR1 SGHAT and CDR2 FQNNGV. CDR3 length: 17 residues. V shed 6 bases and J shed 2 bases, with 19 bases lying between them. The data originate from a study of blood T cell repertoires in COVID-19. Study-level information: Sample material is recorded as cDNA or gDNA derived from T cells, B-cell-depleted T cells, or PBMCs.

Original processing notes: Estimates of nucleated cell counts were drawn from the amplification of reference gene primers. Profiling relied on immunoSEQ multiplex PCR, and the TCRdb table lists in-frame clones only, not all of them. Clonal size and the V and J genes are those of that table, whereas D and trimming came from the DNA. The profile shows around 220,000 clones, less than 90% of them singletons. Recovery meant two consecutive negative NP/OP PCR tests, professional clearance, or resolved symptoms. The clonotype comes from a woman between 40 and 55 years old who had recovered from COVID-19. Sequencing used PBMCs or T cells enriched from blood (not recorded which). The V gene is TRBV11-2, the J gene TRBJ2-2, with D maybe TRBD1 (7 bases). The CDR3 loop is CASRPGGWDSNTGELFF. The CDR3 coding sequence is TGTGCCAGCAGACCAGGGGGGTGGGACAGCAACACCGGGGAGCTGTTTTTT.